The following is a T cell receptor (beta chain) sequence with its context. This specimen comes from a study of blood T cell repertoires in COVID-19. Across the study: COVID-19 samples collected from the United States, Italy and Spain covered acute and convalescent phases.

Study processing details: Cell counts per sample came from amplifying reference gene primers. Libraries were prepared by immunoSEQ multiplex PCR; TCRdb keeps only in-frame clonotypes and omits some of them. The DNA was the basis for D and trimming; V, J and clone size are from that table. The table has 100,000 or so clones, around 80% seen once. J was trimmed by 3 bases and V by 2 bases; bases with no gene match: 6. The CDR3 length is 16 residues. Germline V lookup: CDR1 MNHNY, CDR2 SVGAGI (reference sequence). The TCR originated in an elderly man with acute or convalescent COVID-19. The J gene is TRBJ2-5, the V gene TRBV6-6; 10 bases match TRBD1. Sequenced sample: peripheral blood. CDR3 bases: TGTGCCAGCAGTTACCCAACCGGGACAGGGGAAGAGACCCAGTACTTC. Protein product: CASSYPTGTGEETQYF.